This T cell receptor beta chain was found in a study of cytomegalovirus exposure and HLA in healthy donors. Trimming pared 8 bases from V and 2 bases from J, leaving 13 bases between. Germline CDR1 reads MRHNA; CDR2 reads SNTAGT. The CDR3 extends over 15 amino acids. For this clone: As yet, its antigen is unknown.

Study-wide results and caveats: Later on, analysis showed that most CMV-associated TCR beta chains appeared to be HLA-restricted.

This PCR relied on a set of 60 Vbeta primers and 13 Jbeta primers. Profiled with immunoSEQ multiplex PCR; TCRdb holds only in-frame clones, not every one. This sample yields fewer than 350,000 clones, of which around 90% are seen a single time; about 2% belongs to the top ten. Sequences were obtained from PBMCs. The chain combines TRBV6-4 with TRBJ1-6; possible D gene TRBD1, 6 bases. The clonotype comes from a woman between 18 and 29 years old in good health and CMV-seronegative. The CDR3 coding sequence is TGTGCCAGCTGGGGTGGGGGCGCCTATAATTCACCCCTCCACTTT. This sequence encodes CASWGGGAYNSPLHF.